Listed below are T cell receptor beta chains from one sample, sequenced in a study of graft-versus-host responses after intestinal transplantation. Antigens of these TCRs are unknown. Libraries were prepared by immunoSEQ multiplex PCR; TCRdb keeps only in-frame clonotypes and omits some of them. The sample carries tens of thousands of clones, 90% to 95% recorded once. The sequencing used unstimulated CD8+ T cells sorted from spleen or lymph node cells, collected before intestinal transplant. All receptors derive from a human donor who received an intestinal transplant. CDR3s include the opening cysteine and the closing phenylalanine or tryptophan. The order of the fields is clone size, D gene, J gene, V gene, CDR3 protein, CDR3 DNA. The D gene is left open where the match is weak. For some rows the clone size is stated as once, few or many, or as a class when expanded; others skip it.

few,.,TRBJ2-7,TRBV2,CASSEIAGHGSYEQYF,TGTGCCAGCAGTGAGATCGCCGGACACGGCTCCTACGAGCAGTACTTC
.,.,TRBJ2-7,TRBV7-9,CASSWPENSQSYEQYF,TGTGCCAGCAGCTGGCCGGAGAACTCCCAATCCTACGAGCAGTACTTC
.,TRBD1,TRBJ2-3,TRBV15,CATSRGTGGDRTDTQYF,TGTGCCACCAGCAGAGGGACAGGGGGAGATCGCACAGATACGCAGTATTTT
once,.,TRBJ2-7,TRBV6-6,CASSNAYYEQYF,TGTGCCAGCAGTAACGCCTACTACGAGCAGTACTTC
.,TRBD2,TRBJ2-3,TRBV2,CASSGTSGGLDTQYF,TGTGCCAGCAGTGGGACTAGCGGGGGGTTGGATACGCAGTATTTT
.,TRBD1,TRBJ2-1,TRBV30,CAWSAPGQSYNEQFF,TGTGCCTGGAGTGCCCCGGGACAGTCCTACAATGAGCAGTTCTTC
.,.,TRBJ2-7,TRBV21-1,CASSKRERGPHEQYF,TGTGCCAGCAGCAAAAGGGAACGGGGTCCCCACGAGCAGTACTTC
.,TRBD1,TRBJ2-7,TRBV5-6,CASSFAGTGVYEQYF,TGTGCCAGCAGCTTTGCCGGGACAGGGGTCTACGAGCAGTACTTC
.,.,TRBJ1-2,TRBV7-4,CASSELHLLNVDYGYTF,TGTGCCAGCAGTGAATTACACCTTCTGAACGTCGACTATGGCTACACCTTC
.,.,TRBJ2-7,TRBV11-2,CASSLGGFGYEQYF,TGTGCCAGCAGCTTAGGAGGCTTCGGCTACGAGCAGTACTTC
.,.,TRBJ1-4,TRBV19,CASSIVFNEKLFF,TGTGCCAGTAGTATAGTATTTAATGAAAAACTGTTTTTT
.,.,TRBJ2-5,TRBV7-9,CASSYRQIETQYF,TGTGCCAGCAGCTACAGACAGATAGAGACCCAGTACTTC
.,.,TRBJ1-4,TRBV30,CAWSVGTNEKLFF,TGTGCCTGGAGTGTGGGGACAAATGAAAAACTGTTTTTT
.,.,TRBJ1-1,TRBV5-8,CASSLDGSLNTEAFF,TGTGCCAGCAGCTTGGATGGCAGTTTGAACACTGAAGCTTTCTTT
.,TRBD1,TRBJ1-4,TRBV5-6,CASSESDRGGELFF,TGTGCCAGCAGCGAATCGGACAGGGGGGGAGAACTGTTTTTT
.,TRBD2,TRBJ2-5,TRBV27,CASSPRTSAIQETQYF,TGTGCCAGCAGTCCTCGGACTAGCGCGATCCAAGAGACCCAGTACTTC
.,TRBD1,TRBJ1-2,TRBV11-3,CASSLAGTGIYGYTF,TGTGCCAGCAGCTTAGCCGGGACAGGGATTTATGGCTACACCTTC
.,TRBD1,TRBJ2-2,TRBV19,CASTPSTGFNTGELFF,TGTGCCAGTACCCCTTCGACAGGGTTCAACACCGGGGAGCTGTTTTTT
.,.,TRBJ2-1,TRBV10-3,CAIRAGDNEQFF,TGTGCCATCAGGGCAGGCGACAATGAGCAGTTCTTC
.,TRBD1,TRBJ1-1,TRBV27,CASSLSSYTGGLNTEAFF,TGTGCCAGCAGTTTATCAAGTTATACAGGGGGCCTGAACACTGAAGCTTTCTTT
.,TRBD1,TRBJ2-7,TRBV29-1,CSVLSGTDYEQYF,TGCAGCGTATTATCCGGGACAGACTACGAGCAGTACTTC
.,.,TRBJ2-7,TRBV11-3,CASSHGAYEQYF,TGTGCCAGCAGCCACGGGGCCTACGAGCAGTACTTC
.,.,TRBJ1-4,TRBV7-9,CASISKAASGGEKLFF,TGTGCCAGCATTTCGAAAGCGGCATCTGGAGGGGAAAAACTGTTTTTT
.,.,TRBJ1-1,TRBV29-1,CSVSGLDMNTEAFF,TGCAGCGTTTCGGGGTTAGACATGAACACTGAAGCTTTCTTT
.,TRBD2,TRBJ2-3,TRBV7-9,CASSLGTSGAITDTQYF,TGTGCCAGCAGCTTAGGGACTAGCGGGGCGATCACAGATACGCAGTATTTT
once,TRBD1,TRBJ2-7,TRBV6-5,CASSYPGTEGYEQYF,TGTGCCAGCAGTTATCCTGGGACAGAGGGCTACGAGCAGTACTTC
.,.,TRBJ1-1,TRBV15,CATNGEEDTEAFF,TGTGCCACCAATGGGGAGGAAGACACTGAAGCTTTCTTT
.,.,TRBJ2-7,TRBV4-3,CASTLFIDSTDEQYF,TGCGCCAGCACCCTCTTCATCGACAGTACAGACGAGCAGTACTTC
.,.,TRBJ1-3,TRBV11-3,CASSPGDSGNTIYF,TGTGCCAGCAGCCCTGGAGATTCTGGAAACACCATATATTTT
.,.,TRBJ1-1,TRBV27,CASSLAGDWNTEAFF,TGTGCCAGCAGTTTAGCCGGGGATTGGAACACTGAAGCTTTCTTT
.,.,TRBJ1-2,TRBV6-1,CASSLDRGYTF,TGTGCCAGCAGTCTTGACAGGGGCTACACCTTC
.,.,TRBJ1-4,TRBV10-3,CAISEGDEKLFF,TGTGCCATCAGTGAAGGGGATGAAAAACTGTTTTTT
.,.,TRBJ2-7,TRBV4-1,CASSQGASLSYEQYF,TGCGCCAGCAGCCAAGGGGCCTCCTTATCCTACGAGCAGTACTTC
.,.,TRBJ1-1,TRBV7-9,CASSLGASYTEAFF,TGTGCCAGCAGCTTAGGAGCGAGTTACACTGAAGCTTTCTTT
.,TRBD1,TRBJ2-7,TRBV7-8,CASSPPTGQGAHEQYF,TGTGCCAGCAGCCCACCGACGGGACAGGGGGCCCACGAGCAGTACTTC
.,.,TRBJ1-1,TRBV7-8,CASRGNGDEAFF,TGTGCCAGTCGGGGAAACGGTGATGAAGCTTTCTTT
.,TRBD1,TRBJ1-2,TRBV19,CASSISTGGSGYTF,TGTGCCAGTAGTATATCGACAGGGGGCTCTGGCTACACCTTC
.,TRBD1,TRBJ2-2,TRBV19,CASSTGRTGGKVLNELFF,TGTGCCAGTAGTACCGGTAGGACAGGGGGAAAGGTCCTCAATGAGCTGTTTTTT
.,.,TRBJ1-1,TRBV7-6,CASSQGSSDFTEAFF,TGTGCCAGCAGCCAGGGATCCAGCGATTTCACTGAAGCTTTCTTT
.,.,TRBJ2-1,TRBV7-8,CASSPDLGDEQFF,TGTGCCAGCAGTCCGGACTTAGGCGATGAGCAGTTCTTC